A single T cell receptor (beta chain) is shown here with its context. Trimming stripped 6 bases from V and 4 bases from J, with 15 bases between. Germline-derived CDR1 and CDR2 are MNHEY and SMNVEV (reference sequence). The CDR3 length is 14 residues. This record comes from a study of blood T cell repertoires in COVID-19. Study-level information: Acute and convalescent COVID-19 samples came from the United States, Italy and Spain.

The table came from immunoSEQ multiplex PCR; TCRdb's copy has only in-frame clones and leaves some out. The sample includes under 110,000 clones, around 90% of them seen just once. This rearrangement joins TRBV27 to TRBJ1-1; D ambiguous. Sequencing was performed on peripheral blood. The origin of this receptor is a man between 50 and 59 years old with acute or convalescent COVID-19. CDR3 nucleotides: TGTGCCAGCAGGTCAGACCAGAGGGCCACTGAAGCTTTCTTT. This translates into CASRSDQRATEAFF.